This TCR beta chain was captured in a study of T cell responses to AZD1222 COVID-19 vaccine. About this clone: What it binds is unknown.

Whole-study findings and limits: As reported, nearly half of all spike-specific TCRs target variant regions that are unmutated. The breadth and depth of Spike-specific TCRs increased once two AZD1222 doses had been given. Donors, mostly white British, included more females; clonal diversity was possibly underestimated.

Data came from immunoSEQ multiplex PCR; TCRdb stores just in-frame clones and leaves some out. The table includes some 100,000 clones, roughly 87% detected once. Per the germline V gene, CDR1 is SGHTA and CDR2 is FQGNSA. The CDR3 contains 17 residues. The V segment lost 3 bases and the J segment 0 bases; nucleotides outside the gene matches: 5. The source material was peripheral blood, sampled on day 0 of MenACWY control vaccination. The sequence was obtained from an adult in good health. V usage is TRBV7-2 and J usage is TRBJ2-6, with 7 bases that match TRBD1. This chain's CDR3 is CASSFNRGNSGANVLTF. In DNA, the CDR3 is TGTGCCAGCAGCTTTAACAGGGGAAACTCTGGGGCCAACGTCCTGACTTTC. Combining the CDR3 with reference TRBV7-2 and TRBJ2-6 gives the whole variable domain GAGVSQSPSNKVTEKGKDVELRCDPISGHTALYWYRQSLGQGLEFLIYFQGNSAPDKSGLPSDRFSAERTGGSVSTLTIQRTQQEDSAVYLCASSFNRGNSGANVLTFGAGSRLTVL.